The 18 T cell receptor beta chains given below trace back to one sample, sequenced in a study of cytomegalovirus exposure and HLA in healthy donors. This PCR relied on a set of 60 Vbeta primers and 13 Jbeta primers. Clones were read by immunoSEQ multiplex PCR, and TCRdb kept only the in-frame ones, dropping some. The table for this sample gives some 48,000 clones. The sequenced sample consisted of PBMCs. The receptors originated from a woman aged 40-49 years in good health and CMV-seronegative.

The chain links TRBV30 to TRBJ1-2; 7 nucleotides line up with TRBD1. V lost 2 bases to trimming and J lost 8 bases; unmatched junction nucleotides: 8. Germline V gene data show CDR1 as GTSNPN and CDR2 as SVGIG (reference sequence). The CDR3 is 13 amino acids. CDR3 protein: CAWSPTGNIGYTF. The CDR3 DNA reads as TGTGCCTGGAGTCCGACAGGGAACATCGGCTACACCTTC.

The chain is built from TRBV14 and TRBJ1-3; D is possibly TRBD1 (5 bases). Trimming left V 6 bases short and J 3 bases short, with 18 bases between. CDR1 and CDR2 (germline): SGHDN, FVKESK. The CDR3 extends over 16 amino acids. The CDR3 coding sequence is TGTGCCAGCAGTCCCGGACATGCGTGGGGTGGAAACACCATATATTTT. Translating it yields CASSPGHAWGGNTIYF.

V is TRBV6-1 and J is TRBJ1-2, with a possible D match to TRBD1 (5 bases). From germline, CDR1 is MNHNS and CDR2 SASEGT. There are 15 residues in the CDR3. V lost 4 bases, J lost 5 bases, and 17 bases lay in between. This CDR3 is CASSADSRILYGYTF. CDR3 sequence (DNA): TGTGCCAGCAGTGCCGACAGCCGGATCCTTTATGGCTACACCTTC.

The rearrangement joins TRBV5-1 to TRBJ2-3, with unresolved D. CDR3 length: 15 residues. CDR1 SGHRS and CDR2 YFSETQ come from the germline V gene. Trimming removed 3 bases from V and 0 bases from J, with 11 bases in between. The chain's CDR3 is CASSSKTSSTDTQYF. As DNA, the CDR3 is TGCGCCAGCAGCTCGAAAACTTCTAGCACAGATACGCAGTATTTT.

This sequence joins TRBV29-1 and TRBJ1-2, with TRBD1 matching 7 bases. Germline trimming cut 3 bases from V and 0 bases from J; bases unmatched to any gene: 4. Germline V CDR1 and CDR2: SQVTM, ANQGSEA. The CDR3 covers 14 residues. The CDR3 bases are TGCAGCGTTGACAGGGGGTTTTCTAACTATGGCTACACCTTC. As protein: CSVDRGFSNYGYTF.

As to this clone: An end of the junction does not agree with germline; a read error may underlie this. The gene calls are TRBV7-2 and TRBJ1-1; D unclear. This CDR3 has 15 residues. Per germline, CDR1 SGHTA and CDR2 FQGNSA. CDR3 bases: TGTGCCAGCAGCCTAGCCGGGGATCAAGACACTGAAGCTTTCTTT. Its protein is CASSLAGDQDTEAFF. The full variable domain, rest sourced from reference TRBV7-2 and TRBJ1-1, is GAGVSQSPSNKVTEKGKDVELRCDPISGHTALYWYRQSLGQGLEFLIYFQGNSAPDKSGLPSDRFSAERTGGSVSTLTIQRTQQEDSAVYLCASSLAGDQDTEAFFGQGTRLTVV.

CDR3 nucleotides: TGTGCCAGCTCTCCTCAGGGGGGACCCGATCAGCCCCAGCATTTT. Translating it yields CASSPQGGPDQPQHF. The chain combines TRBV18 with TRBJ1-5; TRBD1 matches at 7 bases. Germline trimming cut 6 bases from V and 5 bases from J; bases unmatched to any gene: 10. The CDR3 is made up of 15 amino acids. Per germline, CDR1 KGHSH and CDR2 LQKENI.

This chain links TRBV2 with TRBJ1-5, with TRBD1 as a possible D gene (6 bases). Germline CDR1 reads SNHLY; CDR2 reads FYNNEI. The CDR3 loop spans 16 amino acids. Deletions cut 3 bases from V and 4 bases from J, with 16 bases between. CDR3 residues: CASSDGWGGQNQPQHF. CDR3 DNA: TGTGCCAGCAGTGACGGTTGGGGGGGCCAGAATCAGCCCCAGCATTTT.

The chain is built from TRBV7-9 and TRBJ1-1; no reliable D call. The V and J ends lost 3 bases and 2 bases respectively, with 7 bases between them. Germline CDR1 reads SEHNR; CDR2 reads FQNEAQ (reference sequence). This CDR3 spans 13 amino acids. The CDR3 region is CASSFRLNTEAFF. Here the CDR3 DNA reads TGTGCCAGCAGCTTTCGACTCAACACTGAAGCTTTCTTT.

The V call is TRBV19, the J call TRBJ1-2, with D tentatively TRBD1 (6 bases). From germline, CDR1 is LNHDA and CDR2 SQIVND (reference sequence). CDR3 length equals 16 residues. Trimming stripped 0 bases from V and 3 bases from J, with 14 bases between. CDR3 sequence (DNA): TGTGCCAGTAGTATAGAGGGCAGGGGCGAGGACTATGGCTACACCTTC. Amino acids: CASSIEGRGEDYGYTF.

The chain combines TRBV19 with TRBJ1-1, with 8 bases fitting TRBD1. The CDR3 covers 14 residues. V dropped 6 bases and J dropped 7; count of bases not matched to a gene: 10. Germline V gives CDR1 LNHDA, CDR2 SQIVND (reference sequence). The CDR3 DNA sequence: TGTGCCAGTAGGGGCAGGGGGCCAGGGAATGAAGCTTTCTTT. This gives the protein CASRGRGPGNEAFF.

The chain combines TRBV6-5 with TRBJ1-1; 7 positions match TRBD1. V trimming: 5 bases; J trimming: 4 bases; junction bases outside the gene matches: 7. This CDR3 is built from 14 residues. The germline gives CDR1 MNHEY, CDR2 SVGAGI. The CDR3 spells CASSQGGMGTEAFF. CDR3 DNA sequence: TGTGCCAGCAGTCAAGGGGGCATGGGCACTGAAGCTTTCTTT.

Notes on this clone: The junction differs from germline at one of its ends, possibly a read error. The V call is TRBV7-7, the J call TRBJ2-1, with 10 bases that match TRBD1. CDR1 is SSHAT and CDR2 is FNYEAQ in the germline V gene (reference sequence). The CDR3 is 15 amino acids. The DNA of the CDR3 is TGTGCTAGCAGCGAAGGGACAGGGGTTCACAATGAGCAGTTCTTC. Translated: CASSEGTGVHNEQFF. Supplemented by reference TRBV7-7 and TRBJ2-1, the full variable domain reads GAGVSQSPRYKVTKRGQDVTLRCDPISSHATLYWYQQALGQGPEFLTYFNYEAQPDKSGLPSDRFSAERPEGSISTLTIQRTEQRDSAMYRCASSEGTGVHNEQFFGPGTRLTVL.

This rearrangement joins TRBV25-1 to TRBJ2-7; D not certain. Trimming shortened V by 3 bases and J by 2 bases, and 8 bases separated the two germline ends. The CDR3 has 13 amino acids. Per the germline V gene, CDR1 is MGHDK and CDR2 is SYGVNS. The CDR3 nucleotides are TGTGCCAGCAGTGATTTGGGCGCCTACGAGCAGTACTTC. Translation gives CASSDLGAYEQYF.

The J gene is TRBJ2-1, the V gene TRBV6-1; tentatively, D is TRBD1 (5 bases). V lost 1 base, J lost 7 bases, and 8 bases lay in between. The CDR3 runs 13 residues. Per germline, CDR1 MNHNS and CDR2 SASEGT. In DNA, the CDR3 is TGTGCCAGCAGTGAAGGGAACAGGAATGAGCAGTTCTTC. Translation: CASSEGNRNEQFF.

The gene calls are TRBV9 and TRBJ2-5; 12 positions agree with TRBD2. V shed 1 base, J shed 2 bases, and the junction held 3 bases outside the gene matches. The V gene's germline CDR1 is SGDLS and CDR2 YYNGEE. The CDR3 contains 16 residues. DNA for the CDR3: TGTGCCAGCAGCGTATCCGGACTAGCGGGGCAAGAGACCCAGTACTTC. This codes for CASSVSGLAGQETQYF.

This chain connects TRBV25-1 to TRBJ2-5; 11 positions match TRBD2. Germline lookup yields CDR1 MGHDK and CDR2 SYGVNS. With 5 bases clipped from V and 5 bases from J, the junction kept 10 bases outside the gene matches. This CDR3 contains 16 residues. The CDR3 reads CASSPQLAGVVETQYF. The DNA of the CDR3 is TGTGCCAGCAGTCCACAACTAGCGGGGGTGGTGGAGACCCAGTACTTC. Looking up the rest from reference TRBV25-1 and TRBJ2-5 gives the full variable domain: EADIYQTPRYLVIGTGKKITLECSQTMGHDKMYWYQQDPGMELHLIHYSYGVNSTEKGDLSSESTVSRIRTEHFPLTLESARPSHTSQYLCASSPQLAGVVETQYFGPGTRLLVL.

The rearrangement uses TRBV11-2 and TRBJ2-1; 12 bases align to TRBD2. With 4 bases clipped from V and 9 bases from J, the junction kept 10 bases outside the gene matches. CDR1 is SGHAT and CDR2 is FQNNGV in the germline V gene. The CDR3 extends over 16 amino acids. CDR3 DNA: TGTGCCAGCAGCTCCCTTCTAGCGGGGGGGTCCGGTGAGCAGTTCTTC. This sequence encodes CASSSLLAGGSGEQFF. Full variable domain (missing parts from reference TRBV11-2 and TRBJ2-1): EAGVAQSPRYKIIEKRQSVAFWCNPISGHATLYWYQQILGQGPKLLIQFQNNGVVDDSQLPKDRFSAERLKGVDSTLKIQPAKLEDSAVYLCASSSLLAGGSGEQFFGPGTRLTVL.